Shown below are 19 T cell receptor beta chains from a single sample sequenced in a study of CD4+ T cells in melanoma. Libraries were prepared by immunoSEQ multiplex PCR; TCRdb keeps only in-frame clonotypes and omits some of them. This table holds about 11,000 clones, about three fifths found once. Sequencing was performed on cells from a culture (not recorded whether cultured in vitro). The receptors here all came from a human donor with melanoma.

This clone was detected a few times. The chain combines TRBV7-9 with TRBJ1-4; weak D call: TRBD1 (5 bases). V was pared by 5 bases and J by 8 bases, with 15 bases between. The CDR3 is 14 residues long. Germline assignment: CDR1 SEHNR and CDR2 FQNEAQ (reference sequence). Here the CDR3 DNA reads TGTGCCAGCAGCCGGGGAGGGGACCGGGAAAAACTGTTTTTT. The encoded protein is CASSRGGDREKLFF. The full variable domain, its missing parts supplied by reference TRBV7-9 and TRBJ1-4, is DTGVSQNPRHKITKRGQNVTFRCDPISEHNRLYWYRQTLGQGPEFLTYFQNEAQLEKSRLLSDRFSAERPKGSFSTLEIQRTEQGDSAMYLCASSRGGDREKLFFGSGTQLSVL.

This clone was recorded a few times. This same CDR3 is encoded by further DNA sequences in the sample. This chain links TRBV5-1 with TRBJ1-2; 8 bases map to TRBD1. The CDR3 totals 15 residues. Looked up from germline, CDR1 is SGHRS and CDR2 is YFSETQ. V was pared by 1 base and J by 7 bases, with 9 bases of the junction left unmatched. CDR3 nucleotides: TGCGCCAGCAGCTTGTCAGGACAGGGTGCGAGTGGCTACACCTTC. Translation gives CASSLSGQGASGYTF.

This clone was detected a few times. The gene calls are TRBV6-6 and TRBJ1-2, with D perhaps matching TRBD1 (6 bases). Germline CDR1 reads MNHNY; CDR2 reads SVGAGI (reference sequence). V shed 5 bases and J shed 4 bases, with 17 bases lying between them. CDR3 length: 15 amino acids. The CDR3 region is CASSPRQAGTYGYTF. CDR3 coding DNA: TGTGCCAGCAGTCCCCGACAGGCGGGGACCTATGGCTACACCTTC.

This rearrangement joins TRBV2 to TRBJ2-2, with 10 bases aligning to TRBD1. Germline loops: CDR1 SNHLY, CDR2 FYNNEI. Losses at the gene ends were 6 bases for V and 4 bases for J; bases not matched to a gene: 8. The CDR3 is made up of 16 amino acids. Here the CDR3 reads CASSYRDRGGTGELFF. The CDR3 nucleotides read TGTGCCAGCAGCTACCGGGACAGGGGTGGCACCGGGGAGCTGTTTTTT. Filled out from reference TRBV2 and TRBJ2-2, the complete variable domain reads EPEVTQTPSHQVTQMGQEVILRCVPISNHLYFYWYRQILGQKVEFLVSFYNNEISEKSEIFDDQFSVERPDGSNFTLKIRSTKLEDSAMYFCASSYRDRGGTGELFFGEGSRLTVL.

The chain employs TRBV7-3 and TRBJ2-5, with D tentatively TRBD1 or TRBD2 (6 bases each). V gave up 1 base and J gave up 5 bases, with 17 bases separating them. CDR1 is SGHTA and CDR2 is FQGTGA in the germline V gene. This CDR3 region has 16 residues. The CDR3 loop is CASSLKGGREEETQYF. CDR3 nucleotides: TGTGCCAGCAGCTTAAAGGGGGGCAGGGAGGAGGAGACCCAGTACTTC.

This rearrangement joins TRBV6-9 to TRBJ1-1, with 7 bases that match TRBD1. V lost 0 bases and J lost 6; bases outside the gene matches: 4. Germline V CDR1 and CDR2: MNHGY, SVAAGI. The CDR3 is made up of 14 amino acids. CDR3 sequence (DNA): TGTGCCAGCAGTTATTCAACAGGGGAGTCTGAAGCTTTCTTT. Protein: CASSYSTGESEAFF.

The gene calls are TRBV30 and TRBJ1-1; 7 nucleotides align to TRBD1. J gave up 0 bases and V 4 bases, and 5 bases lay outside the gene matches. Germline V lookup: CDR1 GTSNPN, CDR2 SVGIG (reference sequence). The CDR3 spans 14 residues. The DNA of the CDR3 is TGTGCCTGGAACCCGGACAGGATGAACACTGAAGCTTTCTTT. It is translated as CAWNPDRMNTEAFF.

Points on this clone: Other DNA sequences in the same sample also yield this CDR3. The chain combines TRBV25-1 with TRBJ2-3; TRBD1 is a possible D gene (5 bases). Deletions cut 4 bases from V and 0 bases from J, with 11 bases between. Germline lookup yields CDR1 MGHDK and CDR2 SYGVNS. This CDR3 spans 15 amino acids. The CDR3 reads CASSAWGESTDTQYF. For the CDR3, the DNA is TGTGCCAGCAGTGCCTGGGGCGAAAGCACAGATACGCAGTATTTT.

The rearrangement uses TRBV7-3 and TRBJ2-7, with a tentative D call TRBD2 (5 bases). The CDR3 runs 13 residues. Germline-derived CDR1 and CDR2 are SGHTA and FQGTGA. With 0 bases removed from V and 5 bases from J, the gap between germline ends came to 8 bases. The CDR3 is CASSLTPGDEQYF. The CDR3 nucleotides are TGTGCCAGCAGCTTAACCCCCGGGGACGAGCAGTACTTC.

The chain links TRBV5-5 to TRBJ1-1, with unresolved D. The CDR3 loop spans 15 amino acids. The germline V gene encodes CDR1 SGHKS and CDR2 YYEKEE (reference sequence). The germline V and J ends were trimmed by 1 base and 5 bases, with 15 bases remaining between them. The CDR3 protein is CASSLLGGDSTEAFF. The CDR3 DNA is TGTGCCAGCAGCTTGCTCGGTGGGGATAGTACTGAAGCTTTCTTT.

The chain carries TRBV27 and TRBJ1-1; D call uncertain. This CDR3 spans 15 amino acids. Germline CDR1 and CDR2: MNHEY and SMNVEV (reference sequence). V was shortened by 6 bases and J by 0 bases, with 14 bases between the two germline ends. The CDR3 DNA follows: TGTGCCAGCAGACGAACAGTCGGCATGAACACTGAAGCTTTCTTT. Protein sequence: CASRRTVGMNTEAFF.

This clone was detected once. The gene calls are TRBV10-3 and TRBJ1-5; a weak D match, TRBD1 (5 bases). The CDR3 is 16 residues long. Germline lookup yields CDR1 ENHRY and CDR2 SYGVKD. Trimming removed 6 bases at V and 5 bases at J, with 20 bases between. CDR3 sequence: CAISNFKGYGDQPQHF. The CDR3 DNA sequence: TGTGCCATCAGCAACTTCAAGGGGTACGGGGATCAGCCCCAGCATTTT.

The V and J genes are TRBV30 and TRBJ2-5; 15 bases align to TRBD2. CDR1 is GTSNPN and CDR2 is SVGIG in the germline V gene (reference sequence). V lost 0 bases and J lost 7; bases outside the gene matches: 6. This CDR3 is built from 16 residues. CDR3 coding DNA: TGTGCCTGGAGTGTACCGGGACTAGCGGGGGGCCGGACCCAGTACTTC. Protein: CAWSVPGLAGGRTQYF. The full variable domain, rest sourced from reference TRBV30 and TRBJ2-5, is SQTIHQWPATLVQPVGSPLSLECTVEGTSNPNLYWYRQAAGRGLQLLFYSVGIGQISSEVPQNLSASRPQDRQFILSSKKLLLSDSGFYLCAWSVPGLAGGRTQYFGPGTRLLVL.

The rearrangement joins TRBV18 to TRBJ1-4; no firm D call. The CDR3 length is 14 residues. The ends were cut back, 5 bases at V and 10 bases at J, with 17 bases in the middle. Germline loops: CDR1 KGHSH, CDR2 LQKENI. CDR3 DNA: TGTGCCAGCTCATTCTCGGGTAGGGAAGGAAAACTGTTTTTT. Translating gives CASSFSGREGKLFF.

The rearrangement links TRBV19 to TRBJ1-5; D call uncertain. Per the germline V gene, CDR1 is LNHDA and CDR2 is SQIVND (reference sequence). Trimming removed 6 bases at V and 5 bases at J, with 11 bases between. This CDR3 is built from 13 residues. CDR3 in DNA: TGTGCCAGTAGCCCAATTCTACATCAGCCCCAGCATTTT. Translation gives CASSPILHQPQHF.

V gene TRBV7-9 combines with J gene TRBJ2-3; D is unresolved. Germline V gene lookup returns CDR1 SEHNR and CDR2 FQNEAQ (reference sequence). Trimming took 5 bases from V and 2 from J, leaving 5 bases between them. This CDR3 region has 12 residues. In nucleotides, the CDR3 is TGTGCCAGCAGCCCCTACACAGATACGCAGTATTTT. Translated, it gives CASSPYTDTQYF.

This clone is medium-sized within its sample. V and J are TRBV30 and TRBJ2-7; 8 nucleotides line up with TRBD2. Germline assignment: CDR1 GTSNPN and CDR2 SVGIG (reference sequence). CDR3 length equals 15 residues. V lost 0 bases and J lost 6; bases outside the gene matches: 10. Here the CDR3 DNA reads TGTGCCTGGAGTGTACAAGGGTCGGGAGGGCGCGAGCAGTACTTC. Translating it yields CAWSVQGSGGREQYF.

This chain uses TRBV5-1 with TRBJ1-4; the match to TRBD1 covers 7 bases. Trimming at V came to 0 bases and at J to 4 bases, leaving 3 bases not matched to a gene. This CDR3 spans 15 amino acids. The germline V gene encodes CDR1 SGHRS and CDR2 YFSETQ. CDR3 residues: CASSLEGADNEKLFF. In DNA form, the CDR3 reads TGCGCCAGCAGCTTGGAGGGGGCAGATAATGAAAAACTGTTTTTT. Using reference TRBV5-1 and TRBJ1-4 for the parts outside the CDR3, the full variable domain is KAGVTQTPRYLIKTRGQQVTLSCSPISGHRSVSWYQQTPGQGLQFLFEYFSETQRNKGNFPGRFSGRQFSNSRSEMNVSTLELGDSALYLCASSLEGADNEKLFFGSGTQLSVL.

The rearrangement joins TRBV6-1 to TRBJ2-6, with D hard to call. The ends were cut back, 5 bases at V and 2 bases at J, with 10 bases in the middle. The CDR3 is 15 amino acids. Germline loops: CDR1 MNHNS, CDR2 SASEGT. DNA of the CDR3: TGTGCCAGCAGTTTATCGGGCCCTGGGGCCAACGTCCTGACTTTC. It encodes CASSLSGPGANVLTF.